This T cell receptor (beta chain) was documented in a study of metastatic and nonmetastatic thyroid tumors. Overall study context: Across blood and tumor or nodule tissue, repertoires from malignant and benign thyroid patients were compared with one another.

Ahead of thyroid surgery, no patient had received treatment of any kind. General study points: In both blood and tumor samples, TCR beta diversity was reported significantly higher for malignant than benign nodules.

In the authors' methods: The study built a papillary thyroid cancer distant-metastasis classifier from CDR3 differences across clinicopathological groups. TCRdb called clones again from the PCR reads with MiXCR. The V and J calls follow TCRdb's processing rather than the paper's. The table shows 35,000 to 50,000 clones, with about an eighth occurring only once. Of note for this clone: What it binds is unknown. A much larger clone lies a single base off, so this may be a read error.

The CDR3 extends over 17 amino acids. Per germline, CDR1 LGHNA and CDR2 YSLEER. V dropped 0 bases and J dropped 3; count of bases not matched to a gene: 10. The chain carries TRBV4-3 and TRBJ2-5, with TRBD2 matching 7 bases. The clonotype originates from a male donor with papillary thyroid cancer or a benign thyroid nodule (not recorded which). Some clones in this sample may be carry-over from other donors' samples. The specimen was blood. This CDR3 reads CASSQELACTSKETQYF. Written as DNA, the CDR3 is TGCGCCAGCAGCCAAGAACTAGCGTGTACGTCCAAAGAGACCCAGTACTTC.